This TCR beta chain was recorded in a study of blood T cell repertoires in COVID-19. CDR3 length equals 16 residues. The ends lost 4 bases at V and 3 bases at J; junction bases unmatched: 7. In germline, CDR1 is SGHTA, CDR2 FQGTGA. As processed by the authors: Amplified reference gene primers provided the basis for estimating nucleated cell counts. The method was immunoSEQ multiplex PCR; TCRdb's version includes in-frame clones alone and lacks a portion of them. V and J calls and clone size are as listed in that table; D and trimming were resolved from the DNA. The repertoire includes about 180,000 clones, less than 85% of them detected once, and over 9.5% sits in the top ten.

Input material: peripheral blood. This sequence joins TRBV7-3 and TRBJ2-1; 9 bases agree with TRBD2. This TCR derives from a woman at least 80 years old with active or convalescent COVID-19. CDR3: CASSSYSGSGYNEQFF. CDR3 sequence (DNA): TGTGCCAGCAGCTCCTATAGCGGGAGCGGCTACAATGAGCAGTTCTTC.